The entry that follows covers one T cell receptor (beta chain) sequence. What it binds is not known. The data were obtained in a study of cytomegalovirus exposure and HLA in healthy donors. Study-wide results and caveats: Sequencing artifact likely explains a cluster of highly shared sequence variants.

Trimming stripped 7 bases from V and 2 bases from J, with 10 bases between. CDR3 length: 13 amino acids. From germline, CDR1 is ENHRY and CDR2 SYGVKD. Primers included in the PCR were 60 Vbeta and 13 Jbeta primers. Some clones are missing from TCRdb's copy, which holds only in-frame ones; the method was immunoSEQ multiplex PCR. This sample has about 110,000 clones, with approximately 67% found just once. Sequencing input: PBMCs. This chain links TRBV10-3 with TRBJ2-3; D remains ambiguous. The clonotype originates from a man between 18 and 35 years old in good health and CMV-seropositive. The CDR3 loop reads CAINNHPTDTQYF. CDR3 nucleotides: TGTGCCATCAACAACCACCCCACAGATACGCAGTATTTT.